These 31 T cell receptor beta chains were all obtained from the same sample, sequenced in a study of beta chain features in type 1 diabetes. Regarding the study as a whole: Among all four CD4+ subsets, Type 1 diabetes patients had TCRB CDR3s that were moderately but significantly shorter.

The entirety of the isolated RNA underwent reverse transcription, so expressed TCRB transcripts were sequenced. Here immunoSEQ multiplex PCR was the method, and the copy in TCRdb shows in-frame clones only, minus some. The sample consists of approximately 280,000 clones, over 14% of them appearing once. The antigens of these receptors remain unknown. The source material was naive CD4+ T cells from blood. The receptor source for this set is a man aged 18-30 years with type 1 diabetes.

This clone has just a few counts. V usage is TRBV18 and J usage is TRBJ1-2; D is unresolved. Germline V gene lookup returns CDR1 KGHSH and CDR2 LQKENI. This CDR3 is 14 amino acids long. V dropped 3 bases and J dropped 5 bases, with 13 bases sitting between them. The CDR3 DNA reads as TGTGCCAGCTCACCCGGGTCCGGGGAATATGGCTACACCTTC. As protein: CASSPGSGEYGYTF.

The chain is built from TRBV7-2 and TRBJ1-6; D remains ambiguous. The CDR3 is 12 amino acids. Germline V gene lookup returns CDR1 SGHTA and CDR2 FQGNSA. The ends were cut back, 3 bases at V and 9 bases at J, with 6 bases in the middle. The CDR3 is CASSFSGSPLHF. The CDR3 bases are TGTGCCAGCAGCTTCAGTGGTTCACCCCTCCACTTT. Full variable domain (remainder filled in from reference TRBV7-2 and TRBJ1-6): GAGVSQSPSNKVTEKGKDVELRCDPISGHTALYWYRQSLGQGLEFLIYFQGNSAPDKSGLPSDRFSAERTGGSVSTLTIQRTQQEDSAVYLCASSFSGSPLHFGNGTRLTVT.

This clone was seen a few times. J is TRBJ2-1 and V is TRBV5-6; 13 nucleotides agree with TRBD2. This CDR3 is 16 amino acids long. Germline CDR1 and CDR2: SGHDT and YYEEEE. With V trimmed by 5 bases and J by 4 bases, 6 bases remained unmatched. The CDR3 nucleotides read TGTGCCAGCAGTTTCCGGGGACTAGCGGGGTACAATGAGCAGTTCTTC. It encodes CASSFRGLAGYNEQFF. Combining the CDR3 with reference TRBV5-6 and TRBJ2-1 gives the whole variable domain DAGVTQSPTHLIKTRGQQVTLRCSPKSGHDTVSWYQQALGQGPQFIFQYYEEEERQRGNFPDRFSGHQFPNYSSELNVNALLLGDSALYLCASSFRGLAGYNEQFFGPGTRLTVL.

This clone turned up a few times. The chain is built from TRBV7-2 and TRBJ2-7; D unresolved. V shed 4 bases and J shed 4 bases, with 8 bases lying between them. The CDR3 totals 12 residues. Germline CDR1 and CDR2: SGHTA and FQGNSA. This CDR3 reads CASSSPAYEQYF. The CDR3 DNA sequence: TGTGCCAGCAGCTCCCCCGCGTACGAGCAGTACTTC.

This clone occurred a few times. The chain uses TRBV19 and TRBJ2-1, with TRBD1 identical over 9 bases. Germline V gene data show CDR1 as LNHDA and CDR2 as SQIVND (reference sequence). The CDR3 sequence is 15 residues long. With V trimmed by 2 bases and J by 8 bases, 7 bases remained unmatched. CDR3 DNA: TGTGCCAGTAGTATACACAGGGGGCGTCGGGATGAGCAGTTCTTC. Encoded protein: CASSIHRGRRDEQFF. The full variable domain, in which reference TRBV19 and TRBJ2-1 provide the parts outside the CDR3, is DGGITQSPKYLFRKEGQNVTLSCEQNLNHDAMYWYRQDPGQGLRLIYYSQIVNDFQKGDIAEGYSVSREKKESFPLTVTSAQKNPTAFYLCASSIHRGRRDEQFFGPGTRLTVL.

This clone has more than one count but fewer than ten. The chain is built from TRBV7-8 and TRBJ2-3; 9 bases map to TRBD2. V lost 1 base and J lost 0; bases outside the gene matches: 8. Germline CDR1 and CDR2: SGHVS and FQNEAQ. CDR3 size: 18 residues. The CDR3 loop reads CASSLGRAGGRSTDTQYF. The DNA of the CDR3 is TGTGCCAGCAGCTTAGGTCGAGCGGGGGGTCGTAGCACAGATACGCAGTATTTT.

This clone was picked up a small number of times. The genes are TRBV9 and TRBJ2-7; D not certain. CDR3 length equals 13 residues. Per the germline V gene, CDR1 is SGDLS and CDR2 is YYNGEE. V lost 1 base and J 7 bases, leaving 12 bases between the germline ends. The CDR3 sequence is CASSVLPTGEQYF. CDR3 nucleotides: TGTGCCAGCAGCGTACTCCCAACCGGGGAGCAGTACTTC.

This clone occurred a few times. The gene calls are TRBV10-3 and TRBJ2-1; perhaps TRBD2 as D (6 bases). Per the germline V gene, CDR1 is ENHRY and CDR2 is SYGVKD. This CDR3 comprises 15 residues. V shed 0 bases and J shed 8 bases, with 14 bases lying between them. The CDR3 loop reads CAISESGGIPHEQFF. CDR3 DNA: TGTGCCATCAGTGAGTCGGGGGGTATCCCTCATGAGCAGTTCTTC.

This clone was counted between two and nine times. The CDR3, as DNA: TGTGCCTGGAGCCCGGGACAGGGATTTTCACCCCTCCACTTT. Its translation is CAWSPGQGFSPLHF. The chain has TRBV30 and TRBJ1-6; 9 bases match TRBD1. Germline trimming cut 3 bases from V and 9 bases from J; bases unmatched to any gene: 6. In germline, CDR1 is GTSNPN, CDR2 SVGIG (reference sequence). The CDR3 sequence is 14 residues long. The variable domain in full, with the rest retrieved from reference TRBV30 and TRBJ1-6, is SQTIHQWPATLVQPVGSPLSLECTVEGTSNPNLYWYRQAAGRGLQLLFYSVGIGQISSEVPQNLSASRPQDRQFILSSKKLLLSDSGFYLCAWSPGQGFSPLHFGNGTRLTVT.

DNA for the CDR3: TGTGCCAGCAGGCTCTCGTTCACGAGGACTGAAGCTTTCTTT. This encodes CASRLSFTRTEAFF. The chain joins TRBV28 to TRBJ1-1, with D unresolved. The CDR3 covers 14 residues. The germline CDR1 and CDR2 sequences are MDHEN and SYDVKM. V was shortened by 6 bases and J by 5 bases, with 16 bases between the two germline ends.

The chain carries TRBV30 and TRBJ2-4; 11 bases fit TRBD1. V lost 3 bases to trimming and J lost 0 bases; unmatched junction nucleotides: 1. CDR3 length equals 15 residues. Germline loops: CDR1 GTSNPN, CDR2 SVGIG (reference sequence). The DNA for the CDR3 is TGTGCCTGGAGCGGGACAGGGGGAGCCAAAAACATTCAGTACTTC. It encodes CAWSGTGGAKNIQYF.

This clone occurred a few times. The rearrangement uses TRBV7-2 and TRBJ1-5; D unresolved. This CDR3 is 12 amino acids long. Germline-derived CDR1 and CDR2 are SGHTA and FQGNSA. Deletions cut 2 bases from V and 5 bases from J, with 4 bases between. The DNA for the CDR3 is TGTGCCAGCAGCTTAAGCTATCAGCCCCAGCATTTT. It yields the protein CASSLSYQPQHF.

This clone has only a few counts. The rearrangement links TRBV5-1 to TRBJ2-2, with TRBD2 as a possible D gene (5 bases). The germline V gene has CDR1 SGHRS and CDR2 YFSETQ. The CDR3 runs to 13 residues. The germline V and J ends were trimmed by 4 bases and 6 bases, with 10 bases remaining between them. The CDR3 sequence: CASSPGLAGELFF. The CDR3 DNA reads TGCGCCAGCAGCCCCGGACTGGCCGGGGAGCTGTTTTTT.

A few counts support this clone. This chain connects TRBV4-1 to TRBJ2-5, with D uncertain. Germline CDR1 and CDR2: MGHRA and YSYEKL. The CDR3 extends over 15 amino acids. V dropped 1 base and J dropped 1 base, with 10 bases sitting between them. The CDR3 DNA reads TGCGCCAGCAGCCAAGGACCAGGATTCCAAGAGACCCAGTACTTC. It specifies CASSQGPGFQETQYF.

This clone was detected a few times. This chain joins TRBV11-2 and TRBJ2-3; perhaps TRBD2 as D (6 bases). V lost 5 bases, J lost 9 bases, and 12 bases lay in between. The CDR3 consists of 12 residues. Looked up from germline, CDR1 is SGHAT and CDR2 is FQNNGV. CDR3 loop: CASSVPLATQYF. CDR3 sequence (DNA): TGTGCCAGCAGCGTCCCACTAGCCACGCAGTATTTT.

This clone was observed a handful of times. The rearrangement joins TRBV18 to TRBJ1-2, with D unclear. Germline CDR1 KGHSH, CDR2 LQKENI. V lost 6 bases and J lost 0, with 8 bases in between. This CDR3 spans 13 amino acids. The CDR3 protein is CASSADTNYGYTF. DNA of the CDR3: TGTGCCAGCTCGGCCGATACTAACTATGGCTACACCTTC.

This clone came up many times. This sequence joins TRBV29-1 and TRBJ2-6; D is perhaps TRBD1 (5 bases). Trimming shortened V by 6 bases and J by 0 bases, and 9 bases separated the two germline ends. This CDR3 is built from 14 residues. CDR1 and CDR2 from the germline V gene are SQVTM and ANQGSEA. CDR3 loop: CSVTQGSGANVLTF. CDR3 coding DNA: TGCAGCGTAACCCAGGGCTCTGGGGCCAACGTCCTGACTTTC.

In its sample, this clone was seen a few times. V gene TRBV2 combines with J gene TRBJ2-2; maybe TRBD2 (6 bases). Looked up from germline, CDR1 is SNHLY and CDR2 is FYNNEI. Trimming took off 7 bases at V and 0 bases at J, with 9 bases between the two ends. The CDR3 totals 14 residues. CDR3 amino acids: CASKRGANTGELFF. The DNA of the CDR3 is TGTGCCAGCAAGCGCGGGGCGAACACCGGGGAGCTGTTTTTT.

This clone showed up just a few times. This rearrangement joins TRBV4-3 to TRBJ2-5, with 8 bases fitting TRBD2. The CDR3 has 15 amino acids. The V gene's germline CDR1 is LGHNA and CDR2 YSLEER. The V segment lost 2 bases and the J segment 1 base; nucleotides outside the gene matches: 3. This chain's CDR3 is CASSQIAGIQETQYF. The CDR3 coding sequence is TGCGCCAGCAGCCAAATAGCGGGGATCCAAGAGACCCAGTACTTC.

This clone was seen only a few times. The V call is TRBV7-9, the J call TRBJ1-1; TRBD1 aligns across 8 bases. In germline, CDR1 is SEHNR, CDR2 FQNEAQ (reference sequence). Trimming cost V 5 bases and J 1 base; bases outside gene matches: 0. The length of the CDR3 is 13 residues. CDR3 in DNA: TGTGCCAGCAGCGGACAGGGGAACACTGAAGCTTTCTTT. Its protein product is CASSGQGNTEAFF.

CDR3 sequence: CASSGQGAYGYTF. CDR3 bases: TGTGCCAGCAGCGGGCAGGGGGCCTATGGCTACACCTTC. The rearrangement joins TRBV16 to TRBJ1-2; 8 bases map to TRBD1. This CDR3 contains 13 residues. Trimming took 5 bases from V and 4 from J; bases not matched to a gene: 3. The germline CDR1 and CDR2 sequences are KGHSY and FQNENV.

The CDR3 spells CATSRVGDIQETQYF. The CDR3 DNA follows: TGTGCCACCAGCAGAGTTGGGGACATCCAAGAGACCCAGTACTTC. The V call is TRBV15, the J call TRBJ2-5, with D perhaps TRBD1 (6 bases). V dropped 1 base and J dropped 1 base, with 10 bases sitting between them. This CDR3 has 15 amino acids. Per germline, CDR1 LNHNV and CDR2 YYDKDF (reference sequence).

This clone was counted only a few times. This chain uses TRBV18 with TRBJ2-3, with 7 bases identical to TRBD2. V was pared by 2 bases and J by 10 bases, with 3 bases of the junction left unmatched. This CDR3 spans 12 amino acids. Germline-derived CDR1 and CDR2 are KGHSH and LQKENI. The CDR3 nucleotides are TGTGCCAGCTCACCAAGCGGGGAATCGCAGTATTTT. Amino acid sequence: CASSPSGESQYF.

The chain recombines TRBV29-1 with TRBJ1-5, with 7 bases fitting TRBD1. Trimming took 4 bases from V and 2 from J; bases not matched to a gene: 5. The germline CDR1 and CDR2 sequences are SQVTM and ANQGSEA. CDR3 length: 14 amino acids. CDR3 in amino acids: CSVGGDSGNQPQHF. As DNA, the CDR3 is TGCAGCGTTGGGGGGGACAGCGGCAATCAGCCCCAGCATTTT. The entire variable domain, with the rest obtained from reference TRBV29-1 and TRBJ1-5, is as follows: SAVISQKPSRDICQRGTSLTIQCQVDSQVTMMFWYRQQPGQSLTLIATANQGSEATYESGFVIDKFPISRPNLTFSTLTVSNMSPEDSSIYLCSVGGDSGNQPQHFGDGTRLSIL.

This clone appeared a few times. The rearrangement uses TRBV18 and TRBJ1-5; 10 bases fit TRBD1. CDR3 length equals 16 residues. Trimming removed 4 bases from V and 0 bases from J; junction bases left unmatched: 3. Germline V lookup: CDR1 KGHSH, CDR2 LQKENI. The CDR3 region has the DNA TGTGCCAGCTCACGAGGGACAGGGGATAGCAATCAGCCCCAGCATTTT. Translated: CASSRGTGDSNQPQHF.

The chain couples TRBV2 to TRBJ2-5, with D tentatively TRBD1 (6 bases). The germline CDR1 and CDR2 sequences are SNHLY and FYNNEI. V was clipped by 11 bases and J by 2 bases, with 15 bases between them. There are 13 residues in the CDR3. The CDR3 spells CASRRGKQETQYF. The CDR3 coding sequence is TGTGCCTCCCGCAGGGGCAAACAAGAGACCCAGTACTTC.

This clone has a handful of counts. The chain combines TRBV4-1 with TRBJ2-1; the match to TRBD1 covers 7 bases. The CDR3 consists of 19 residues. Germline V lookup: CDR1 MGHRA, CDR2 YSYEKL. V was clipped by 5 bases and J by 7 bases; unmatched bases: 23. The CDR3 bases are TGCGCCAGCAGCTACCGGGTCACGCGAGGGGGCGATAGTCGGAATGAGCAGTTCTTC. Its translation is CASSYRVTRGGDSRNEQFF.

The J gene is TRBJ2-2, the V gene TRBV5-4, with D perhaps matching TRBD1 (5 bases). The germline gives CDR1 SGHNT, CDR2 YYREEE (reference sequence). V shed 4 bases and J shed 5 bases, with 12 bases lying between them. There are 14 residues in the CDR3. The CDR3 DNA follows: TGTGCCAGCAGCACCCGACAGACGACCGGGGAGCTGTTTTTT. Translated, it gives CASSTRQTTGELFF.

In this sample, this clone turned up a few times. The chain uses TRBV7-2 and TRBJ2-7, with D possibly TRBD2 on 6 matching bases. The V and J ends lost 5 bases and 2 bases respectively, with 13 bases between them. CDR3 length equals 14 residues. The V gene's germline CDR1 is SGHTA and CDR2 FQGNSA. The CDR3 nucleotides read TGTGCCAGCAGCATTTGGCGGGGTACCTACGAGCAGTACTTC. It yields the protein CASSIWRGTYEQYF.

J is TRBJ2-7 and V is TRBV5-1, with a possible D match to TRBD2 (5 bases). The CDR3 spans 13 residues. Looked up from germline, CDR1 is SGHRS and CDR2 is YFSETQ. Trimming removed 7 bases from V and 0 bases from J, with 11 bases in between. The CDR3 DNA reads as TGCGCCAGCCAAACGGGGTCCTCCTACGAGCAGTACTTC. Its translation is CASQTGSSYEQYF.

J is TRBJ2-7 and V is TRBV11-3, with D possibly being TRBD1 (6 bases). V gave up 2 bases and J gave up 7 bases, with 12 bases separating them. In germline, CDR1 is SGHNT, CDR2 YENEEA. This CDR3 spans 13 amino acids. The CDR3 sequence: CASSLTAGDEQYF. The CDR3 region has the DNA TGTGCCAGCAGCTTAACGGCAGGGGATGAGCAGTACTTC.